This TCR beta chain was documented in a study of cytomegalovirus exposure and HLA in healthy donors. This CDR3 is built from 13 residues. Deletions cut 1 base from V and 11 bases from J, with 14 bases between. Germline V gene sequence: CDR1 SGHAT, CDR2 FQNNGV. The PCR ran on 60 Vbeta and 13 Jbeta primers. Generated by immunoSEQ multiplex PCR, the TCRdb table keeps only in-frame clones and is missing some. Of just over 80,000 clones in the sample, 78% are singletons; the top ten hold over 4.5%. This TCR was sampled from a man aged 18 to 35 in good health and CMV-seropositive. The specimen sequenced was PBMCs. The V and J genes are TRBV11-2 and TRBJ1-1; weak D call: TRBD1 (5 bases). In nucleotides, the CDR3 is TGTGCCAGCAGCTTAGCGCGGGGGTTTGGGGCTTTCTTT. Translation gives CASSLARGFGAFF.